Listed here are 15 T cell receptor beta chains from one sample, sequenced in a study of blood T cell repertoires in COVID-19. Clones were sequenced by immunoSEQ multiplex PCR, and TCRdb holds only the in-frame ones, with some missing. Among hundreds of thousands of clones, almost 90% were seen once, and the ten largest hold 1.5% to 2%. The sequencing sample was made of PBMCs or T cells enriched from blood (not recorded which). The source is a woman under 30 with acute COVID-19.

This chain connects TRBV6-5 to TRBJ1-4; 9 bases match TRBD1. V lost 0 bases to trimming and J lost 8 bases; unmatched junction nucleotides: 4. This CDR3 has 15 residues. Germline V gene data show CDR1 as MNHEY and CDR2 as SVGAGI. This CDR3 reads CASSYSGQGREKLFF. DNA of the CDR3: TGTGCCAGCAGTTACTCCGGACAGGGGAGGGAAAAACTGTTTTTT.

The gene calls are TRBV5-1 and TRBJ1-3, with D unclear. In germline, CDR1 is SGHRS, CDR2 YFSETQ. The V end lost 4 bases, the J end lost 0 bases, and 14 bases lay between the germline ends. This CDR3 is built from 16 residues. As DNA, the CDR3 is TGCGCCAGCAGCCCCCGGGAACCGGACTCTGGAAACACCATATATTTT. As protein: CASSPREPDSGNTIYF.

This sequence joins TRBV2 and TRBJ1-2; D remains unclear. The germline V gene has CDR1 SNHLY and CDR2 FYNNEI. The CDR3 is 12 residues long. V was shortened by 4 bases and J by 2 bases, with 5 bases between the two germline ends. In DNA form, the CDR3 reads TGTGCCAGCAGTGTTTTAAACTATGGCTACACCTTC. Translated: CASSVLNYGYTF.

DNA of the CDR3: TGTGCCAGCAGCTGGACCGGGACAGGGGTCTATAGCAATCAGCCCCAGCATTTT. Residues: CASSWTGTGVYSNQPQHF. V gene TRBV5-8 combines with J gene TRBJ1-5, with 10 bases lining up with TRBD1. V lost 3 bases to trimming and J lost 0 bases; unmatched junction nucleotides: 9. CDR1 is SGHTS, CDR2 YDEGEE, per germline. This CDR3 contains 18 residues.

This clone was detected once. The chain combines TRBV18 with TRBJ2-7; D is possibly TRBD2 (6 bases). V lost 3 bases to trimming and J lost 5 bases, with 14 bases between them. Germline CDR1 is KGHSH and CDR2 is LQKENI. CDR3 length equals 14 residues. In nucleotides, the CDR3 is TGTGCCAGCTCACCCGTCCAGGGAGGAAACGAGCAGTACTTC. Translated: CASSPVQGGNEQYF.

The chain is built from TRBV7-8 and TRBJ1-5; 7 bases are a match to TRBD1. V shed 1 base and J 4 bases; nucleotides not matched to a gene: 1. Germline V CDR1 and CDR2: SGHVS, FQNEAQ. This CDR3 contains 14 residues. CDR3 sequence reads: CASSLGTGNQPQHF. CDR3 in DNA: TGTGCCAGCAGCTTAGGGACAGGTAATCAGCCCCAGCATTTT.

This chain uses TRBV18 with TRBJ1-5, with D possibly TRBD1 on 6 matching bases. The V gene lost 3 bases and the J gene lost 4 bases, with 13 bases spanning the gap. CDR1 is KGHSH, CDR2 LQKENI, per germline. CDR3 length: 15 amino acids. The CDR3 spells CASSPTGVMNQPQHF. The CDR3 nucleotides read TGTGCCAGCTCACCGACAGGAGTAATGAATCAGCCCCAGCATTTT.

This sequence joins TRBV3-1 (or the pseudogene TRBV3-2) and TRBJ2-3, with 8 bases matching TRBD2. In germline, CDR1 is LGHDT, CDR2 YNNKEL (reference sequence). The CDR3 consists of 19 residues. Germline trimming cut 1 base from V and 5 bases from J; bases unmatched to any gene: 17. CDR3 DNA sequence: TGTGCCAGCAGCCAAGCCAGCGGGAGACCCCGGGTCACACAAGATACGCAGTATTTT. Translation: CASSQASGRPRVTQDTQYF.

The DNA of the CDR3 is TGTGCCAGCAGCTCCTTAGCTAGTGAGGAAACGAACACCGGGGAGCTGTTTTTT. It yields the protein CASSSLASEETNTGELFF. V is TRBV5-6 and J is TRBJ2-2; D ambiguous. The CDR3 is 18 amino acids. Germline values: CDR1 SGHDT, CDR2 YYEEEE. Trimming stripped 3 bases from V and 0 bases from J, with 18 bases between.

V gene TRBV5-1 combines with J gene TRBJ2-1; 7 nucleotides agree with TRBD2. The trim removed 0 bases at V and 12 bases at J, leaving 15 bases unmatched. Germline lookup yields CDR1 SGHRS and CDR2 YFSETQ. The CDR3 extends over 16 amino acids. CDR3 sequence: CASSLVGGPGDHRQFF. DNA for the CDR3: TGCGCCAGCAGCTTGGTGGGAGGGCCGGGGGACCATCGGCAGTTCTTC.

This chain uses TRBV5-6 with TRBJ2-1; D unclear. The CDR3 contains 16 residues. Germline V CDR1 and CDR2: SGHDT, YYEEEE. V lost 0 bases and J 7 bases, leaving 17 bases between the germline ends. CDR3 nucleotide sequence: TGTGCCAGCAGCTTGGTAGCTATTCATTTGTCAAATGAGCAGTTCTTC. Translating it yields CASSLVAIHLSNEQFF.

The V gene is TRBV7-2, the J gene TRBJ2-1; TRBD2 matches at 8 bases. The germline V gene has CDR1 SGHTA and CDR2 FQGNSA. V shed 4 bases, J shed 11 bases, and the junction held 13 bases outside the gene matches. CDR3 length equals 15 residues. In DNA form, the CDR3 reads TGTGCCAGCAGCTATAGTATCGGGGGGGGCGGTAAGCAGTTCTTC. Translated, it gives CASSYSIGGGGKQFF.

The rearrangement joins TRBV5-5 to TRBJ2-1; 10 positions agree with TRBD2. CDR1 SGHKS and CDR2 YYEKEE come from the germline V gene (reference sequence). This CDR3 spans 15 amino acids. Trimming at V came to 0 bases and at J to 3 bases, leaving 0 bases not matched to a gene. CDR3 in DNA: TGTGCCAGCAGCTTGGGACTAGCGGGCTACAATGAGCAGTTCTTC. This translates into CASSLGLAGYNEQFF. The variable domain in full, completed from reference TRBV5-5 and TRBJ2-1, reads DAGVTQSPTHLIKTRGQQVTLRCSPISGHKSVSWYQQVLGQGPQFIFQYYEKEERGRGNFPDRFSARQFPNYSSELNVNALLLGDSALYLCASSLGLAGYNEQFFGPGTRLTVL.

The rearrangement links TRBV24-1 to TRBJ1-1; TRBD1 is a possible D gene (6 bases). The germline V gene has CDR1 KGHDR and CDR2 SFDVKD. The CDR3 spans 13 residues. The V end was cut by 9 bases, the J end by 2 bases, with 12 bases between. CDR3 in amino acids: CATPGGPNTEAFF. DNA of the CDR3: TGTGCCACCCCGGGGGGGCCCAACACTGAAGCTTTCTTT.

The V gene is TRBV3-1 (or the pseudogene TRBV3-2), the J gene TRBJ1-1, with D possibly TRBD1 on 5 matching bases. The CDR3 contains 16 residues. V lost 0 bases and J lost 3, with 14 bases in between. Germline CDR1 LGHDT, CDR2 YNNKEL (reference sequence). The CDR3 coding sequence is TGTGCCAGCAGCCAAGAGCTGGGGGGAAAGGACACTGAAGCTTTCTTT. This encodes CASSQELGGKDTEAFF.